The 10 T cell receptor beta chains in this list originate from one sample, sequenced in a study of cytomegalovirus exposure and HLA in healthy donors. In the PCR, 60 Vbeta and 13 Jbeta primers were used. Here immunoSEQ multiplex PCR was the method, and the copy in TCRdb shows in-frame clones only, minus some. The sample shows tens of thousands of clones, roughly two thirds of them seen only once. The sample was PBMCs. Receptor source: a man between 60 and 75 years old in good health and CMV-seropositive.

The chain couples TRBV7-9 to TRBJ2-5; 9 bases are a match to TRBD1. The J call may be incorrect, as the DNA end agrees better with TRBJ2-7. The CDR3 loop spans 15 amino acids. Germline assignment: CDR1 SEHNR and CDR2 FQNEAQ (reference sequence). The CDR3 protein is CASSLPGQGTYEQYF. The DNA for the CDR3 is TGTGCCAGCAGCTTACCGGGACAGGGCACCTACGAGCAGTACTTC.

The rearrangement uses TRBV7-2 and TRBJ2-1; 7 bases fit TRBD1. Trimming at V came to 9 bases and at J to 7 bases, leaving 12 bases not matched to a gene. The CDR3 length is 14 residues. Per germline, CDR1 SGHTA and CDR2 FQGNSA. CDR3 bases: TGTGCCAGGAAGGGGACAGAAAAAATTAATGAGCAGTTCTTC. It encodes CARKGTEKINEQFF. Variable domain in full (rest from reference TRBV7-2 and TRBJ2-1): GAGVSQSPSNKVTEKGKDVELRCDPISGHTALYWYRQSLGQGLEFLIYFQGNSAPDKSGLPSDRFSAERTGGSVSTLTIQRTQQEDSAVYLCARKGTEKINEQFFGPGTRLTVL.

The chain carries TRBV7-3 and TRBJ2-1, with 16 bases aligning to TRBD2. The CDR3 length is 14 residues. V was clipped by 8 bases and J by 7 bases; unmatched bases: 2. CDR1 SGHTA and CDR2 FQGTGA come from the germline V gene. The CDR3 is CASGTSGGVNEQFF. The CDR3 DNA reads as TGTGCCAGCGGGACTAGCGGGGGGGTGAATGAGCAGTTCTTC.

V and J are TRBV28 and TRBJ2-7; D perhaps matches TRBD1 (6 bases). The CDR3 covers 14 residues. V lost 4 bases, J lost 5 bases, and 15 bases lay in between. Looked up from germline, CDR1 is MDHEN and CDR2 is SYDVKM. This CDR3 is CASSSNAGAHEQYF. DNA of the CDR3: TGTGCCAGCAGTTCAAATGCAGGGGCCCACGAGCAGTACTTC.

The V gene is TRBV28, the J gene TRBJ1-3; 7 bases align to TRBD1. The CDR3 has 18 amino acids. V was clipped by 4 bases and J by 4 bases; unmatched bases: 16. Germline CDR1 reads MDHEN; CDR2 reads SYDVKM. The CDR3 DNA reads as TGTGCCAGCAGTTCGATTCCCATCCTCGGGACAGCCGGAAACACCATATATTTT. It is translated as CASSSIPILGTAGNTIYF.

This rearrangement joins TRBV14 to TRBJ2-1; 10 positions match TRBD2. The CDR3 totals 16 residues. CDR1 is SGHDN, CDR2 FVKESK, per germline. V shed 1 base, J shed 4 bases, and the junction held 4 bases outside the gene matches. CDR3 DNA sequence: TGTGCCAGCAGCCAAGTAGCGGGGGGTCATTACAATGAGCAGTTCTTC. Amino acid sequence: CASSQVAGGHYNEQFF.

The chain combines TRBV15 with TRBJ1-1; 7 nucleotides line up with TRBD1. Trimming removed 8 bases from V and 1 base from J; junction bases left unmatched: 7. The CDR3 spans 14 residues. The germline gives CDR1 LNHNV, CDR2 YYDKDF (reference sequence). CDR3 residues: CATGYDRENTEAFF. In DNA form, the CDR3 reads TGTGCCACCGGATATGACAGGGAGAACACTGAAGCTTTCTTT. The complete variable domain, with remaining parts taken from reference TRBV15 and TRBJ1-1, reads DAMVIQNPRYQVTQFGKPVTLSCSQTLNHNVMYWYQQKSSQAPKLLFHYYDKDFNNEADTPDNFQSRRPNTSFCFLDIRSPGLGDTAMYLCATGYDRENTEAFFGQGTRLTVV.

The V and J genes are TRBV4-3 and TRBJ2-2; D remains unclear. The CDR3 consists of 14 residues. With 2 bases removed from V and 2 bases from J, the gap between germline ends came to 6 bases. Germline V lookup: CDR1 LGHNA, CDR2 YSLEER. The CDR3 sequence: CASSQNLNTGELFF. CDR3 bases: TGCGCCAGCAGCCAAAATCTAAACACCGGGGAGCTGTTTTTT.

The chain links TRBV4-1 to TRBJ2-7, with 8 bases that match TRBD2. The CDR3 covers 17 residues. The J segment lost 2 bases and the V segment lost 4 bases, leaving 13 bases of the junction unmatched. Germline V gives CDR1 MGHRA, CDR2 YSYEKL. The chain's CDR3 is CASSPYWLAGRPYEQYF. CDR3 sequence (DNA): TGCGCCAGCAGCCCTTACTGGCTAGCGGGTCGCCCCTACGAGCAGTACTTC.

CDR3 in amino acids: CASSFGLAGEQYF. The CDR3 nucleotides are TGCGCCAGCAGCTTTGGACTAGCGGGCGAGCAGTACTTC. V and J are TRBV5-1 and TRBJ2-7; 11 bases agree with TRBD2. The length of the CDR3 is 13 residues. Germline V gene lookup returns CDR1 SGHRS and CDR2 YFSETQ. With 2 bases clipped from V and 6 bases from J, the junction kept 1 base outside the gene matches.